Listed below are T cell receptor beta chains from one sample, sequenced in a study of blood T cells in healthy people across ages. TCRdb redid the calling of the 5' RACE reads with MiXCR, one entry per CDR3 protein. The sample lists about 1.8 million distinct CDR3 sequences; around 50% were seen once. The specimen was blood. The receptors originated from a woman between 40 and 50 years old in good health. Each CDR3 is given with its conserved first and last residue. A D gene is named only where the DNA matches it firmly. Some rows have no size entry. The others give once, few or many, or a class for an expanded clone.

TRBV25-1	TRBJ1-4	NA	NA	15	CASSETRQFGEKLFF	TGTGCCAGCAGTGAAACGAGGCAGTTTGGTGAAAAACTGTTTTTT
TRBV6-2/TRBV6-3	TRBJ2-2	NA	NA	16	CASSLRTGELTGELFF	TGTGCCAGCAGCCTTCGAACGGGGGAGTTAACCGGGGAGCTGTTTTTT
TRBV11-2	TRBJ1-1	NA	NA	12	CASSWHDREAFF	TGTGCCAGCAGCTGGCACGACAGGGAAGCTTTCTTT
TRBV25-1	TRBJ2-5	few	TRBD1	15	CASSKPGQGAKTQYF	TGTGCCAGCAGTAAGCCGGGACAGGGGGCAAAGACCCAGTACTTC
TRBV7-2	TRBJ2-2	NA	NA	12	CASSLGWRELFF	TGTGCCAGCAGCTTAGGCTGGCGGGAGCTGTTTTTT
TRBV6-6	TRBJ2-7	few	NA	16	CASSYSRQGEGYEQYF	TGTGCCAGCAGTTACTCGAGGCAGGGCGAAGGCTACGAGCAGTACTTC
TRBV4-1	TRBJ2-7	NA	NA	14	CASSQLEVSNEQYF	TGCGCCAGCAGCCAGCTAGAGGTGAGCAACGAGCAGTACTTC
TRBV7-2	TRBJ1-2	NA	TRBD1	16	CASSLNPRTGENGYTF	TGTGCCAGCAGCTTAAACCCCAGGACAGGGGAAAATGGCTACACCTTC
TRBV9	TRBJ2-6	NA	TRBD2	20	CASSGGGLQGLAFGANVLTF	TGTGCCAGCAGCGGTGGGGGACTGCAAGGACTAGCTTTTGGGGCCAACGTCCTGACTTTC
TRBV7-3	TRBJ2-1	NA	NA	15	CASSHYEQPLNEQFF	TGTGCCAGCAGCCACTACGAACAACCTTTGAATGAGCAGTTCTTC
TRBV27	TRBJ2-3	NA	NA	13	CASSFYGGDTQYF	TGTGCCAGCAGTTTTTATGGGGGAGATACGCAGTATTTT
TRBV20-1	TRBJ2-7	NA	TRBD2	12	CSARDIGGEQYF	TGCAGTGCTAGAGACATCGGGGGGGAGCAGTACTTC
TRBV7-2	TRBJ2-1	NA	NA	16	CASSRFPGKGVNEQFF	TGTGCCAGCAGCCGTTTTCCAGGGAAGGGGGTCAATGAGCAGTTCTTC
TRBV28	TRBJ1-5	NA	TRBD1	16	CSSSRRWTGRNQPQHF	TGTTCCAGCAGCAGAAGATGGACAGGGCGCAATCAGCCCCAGCATTTT
TRBV12-3/TRBV12-4	TRBJ2-6	few	NA	18	CASSLGRGHPSGANVLTF	TGTGCCAGCAGTTTGGGTCGGGGGCATCCCTCTGGGGCCAACGTCCTGACTTTC
TRBV2	TRBJ2-7	NA	TRBD1	13	CASKGQGDYEQYF	TGTGCCAGCAAGGGACAGGGGGACTACGAGCAGTACTTC
TRBV29-1	TRBJ2-2	NA	NA	13	CSVVTGRIGELFF	TGCAGCGTTGTAACAGGCCGGATCGGGGAGCTGTTTTTT
TRBV18	TRBJ2-1	NA	NA	12	CASSPDRFEQFF	TGTGCCAGCTCACCTGACCGCTTCGAGCAGTTCTTC
TRBV14	TRBJ2-5	NA	TRBD2	16	CASSQERRGGFETQYF	TGTGCCAGCAGCCAAGAACGTCGGGGGGGCTTTGAGACCCAGTACTTC
TRBV7-2	TRBJ1-2	NA	TRBD1	16	CASSTPGTGDNYGYTF	TGTGCCAGCAGCACGCCCGGGACAGGCGATAACTATGGCTACACCTTC
TRBV28	TRBJ1-2	NA	NA	15	CASSSPRTAHYGYTF	TGTGCCAGCAGTTCCCCTCGGACGGCCCACTATGGCTACACCTTC
TRBV7-3	TRBJ2-3	few	TRBD1	11	CASSSGTGKYF	TGTGCCAGCAGCTCCGGGACAGGGAAGTATTTT
TRBV12-3/TRBV12-4	TRBJ2-4	NA	NA	14	CASTLRRAKNIQYF	TGTGCCAGCACCCTACGCCGAGCCAAAAACATTCAGTACTTC
TRBV6-1	TRBJ1-2	NA	NA	12	CASSEGHRGYTF	TGTGCCAGCAGTGAAGGACACCGGGGCTACACCTTC
TRBV6-5	TRBJ1-1	NA	NA	15	CASSSRTDPNTEAFF	TGTGCCAGCAGTTCACGGACAGACCCGAACACTGAAGCTTTCTTT
TRBV6-5	TRBJ1-2	NA	NA	15	CASSYDTEVERYYTF	TGTGCCAGCAGTTACGATACAGAAGTCGAGAGGTACTACACCTTC
TRBV6-5	TRBJ1-6	NA	NA	14	CASRTRGSNSPLHF	TGTGCCAGCAGAACGAGGGGTAGTAATTCACCCCTCCACTTT
TRBV5-1	TRBJ1-2	NA	NA	14	CASSYDGPNRGYTF	TGCGCCAGCAGCTACGACGGACCCAATCGTGGCTACACCTTC
TRBV7-2	TRBJ2-5	NA	NA	14	CASSSLGGRETQYF	TGTGCCAGCAGCTCCCTAGGGGGGCGAGAGACCCAGTACTTC
TRBV10-3	TRBJ2-3	NA	TRBD2	12	CASGGVTDTQYF	TGTGCCTCCGGGGGGGTCACAGATACGCAGTATTTT
TRBV20-1	TRBJ2-3	few	TRBD2	21	CSARDRRSSGGPRRSTDTQYF	TGCAGTGCTAGAGATCGCAGGTCTAGCGGGGGCCCTAGAAGAAGCACAGATACGCAGTATTTT
TRBV9	TRBJ2-7	NA	NA	12	CASSGLDNEQYF	TGTGCCAGCAGCGGCCTGGACAACGAGCAGTACTTC
TRBV6-5	TRBJ1-2	NA	TRBD1	17	CASSYLGTGGIYEGSTF	TGTGCCAGCAGTTACTTAGGGACAGGGGGTATATATGAGGGCTCCACCTTC
TRBV29-1	TRBJ2-5	NA	NA	12	CSGSGVTETQYF	TGCAGCGGTTCGGGGGTCACAGAGACCCAGTACTTC
TRBV6-1	TRBJ2-5	NA	TRBD2	17	CASSEQGASGVLGEQYF	TGTGCCAGCAGTGAACAAGGGGCTAGCGGGGTCCTAGGTGAGCAGTACTTC
TRBV21-1	TRBJ2-7	NA	NA	17	CASSKVPEGSSSYEQYF	TGTGCCAGCAGCAAAGTCCCGGAGGGGTCAAGCTCCTACGAGCAGTACTTC
TRBV7-9	TRBJ1-4	NA	NA	15	CASSPPGVTNEKLFF	TGTGCCAGCAGCCCCCCCGGGGTTACTAATGAAAAACTGTTTTTT
TRBV2	TRBJ2-4	NA	NA	16	CASSDIGGLDENIQYF	TGTGCCAGCAGTGATATCGGGGGGCTCGACGAAAACATTCAGTACTTC
TRBV12-3/TRBV12-4	TRBJ2-5	few	NA	14	CASSSRQLRGTQYF	TGTGCCAGCAGTTCCCGGCAACTAAGGGGGACCCAGTACTTC
TRBV6-6	TRBJ2-5	few	TRBD2	16	CASSYPGLAGEETQYF	TGTGCCAGCAGTTACCCGGGACTAGCGGGGGAAGAGACCCAGTACTTC
TRBV12-3/TRBV12-4	TRBJ1-6	NA	NA	15	CASSLDDRFNSPLHF	TGTGCCAGCAGTTTAGACGACAGGTTTAATTCACCCCTCCACTTT
TRBV20-1	TRBJ2-5	NA	NA	13	CSTRGTRQETQYF	TGCAGCACTAGGGGCACCCGGCAAGAGACCCAGTACTTC
TRBV4-2	TRBJ2-1	NA	NA	18	CASSQDSSGGKSYNEQFF	TGTGCCAGCAGCCAAGATAGCTCGGGCGGGAAGTCCTACAATGAGCAGTTCTTC
TRBV4-3	TRBJ2-3	few	NA	15	CASSQDDGIRGTQYF	TGCGCCAGCAGCCAAGACGACGGAATACGTGGAACGCAGTATTTT
TRBV10-3	TRBJ2-7	few	TRBD2	17	CAISDPSAPSGGDEQYF	TGTGCCATCAGTGACCCTTCGGCGCCTAGCGGGGGGGACGAGCAGTACTTC